A selection of T cell receptor beta chains follows, all from one sample in a study of T cell responses to AZD1222 COVID-19 vaccine. Sequenced by immunoSEQ multiplex PCR; TCRdb stores in-frame clones only, minus some. The table has about 83,000 clones, 91% seen once. Sequenced material: peripheral blood, taken 28 days after the second AZD1222 dose. These receptors were collected from an adult who received the AZD1222 COVID-19 vaccine. CDR3s include the opening cysteine and the closing phenylalanine or tryptophan. D genes are given only for firm matches. Some rows have no size entry. The others give once, few or many, or a class for an expanded clone.

TRBV29-1,TRBD1,-,TRBJ2-7,TGCAGCGTTCTGACAGGGTGGGGTCCCTACGAGCAGTACTTC,CSVLTGWGPYEQYF
TRBV11-2,TRBD1,-,TRBJ2-1,TGTGCCAGCAGCCCGGGACAGACAACTTACGGGGAGCAGTTCTTC,CASSPGQTTYGEQFF
TRBV19,-,-,TRBJ2-2,TGTGCCAGTAGTGGGGGCAGACATAACACCGGGGAGCTGTTTTTT,CASSGGRHNTGELFF
TRBV6-2/TRBV6-3,-,-,TRBJ1-2,TGTGCCAGCAGTTATGGGGATCGTGGCTACACCTTC,CASSYGDRGYTF
TRBV6-5,-,-,TRBJ2-3,TGTGCCAGCAGTTACCAAGACACAGATACGCAGTATTTT,CASSYQDTDTQYF
TRBV2,-,-,TRBJ2-7,TGTGCCAGCAGGAGTGAAGACCGTGCCTACGAGCAGTACTTC,CASRSEDRAYEQYF
TRBV2,-,few,TRBJ2-2,TGTGCCAGCAGTGAGAGGGGTCCCGGGGAGCTGTTTTTT,CASSERGPGELFF
TRBV7-3,-,-,TRBJ2-1,TGTGCCAGCAGCTTAACGGATGGAAACCCCAATGAGCAGTTCTTC,CASSLTDGNPNEQFF
TRBV6-5,TRBD1,-,TRBJ1-1,TGTGCCAGCAGCCTACCGGGACAGGGGACGGCTGAAGCTTTCTTT,CASSLPGQGTAEAFF
TRBV9,TRBD1,-,TRBJ2-7,TGTGCCAGCAGCGTAGGCGGGGGACAGGGGGAGTACGAGCAGTACTTC,CASSVGGGQGEYEQYF
TRBV7-2,-,-,TRBJ2-2,TGTGCCAGCAGCTTAACCACAACCGGGGAGCTGTTTTTT,CASSLTTTGELFF
TRBV6-1,-,-,TRBJ1-5,TGTGCCAGCAGTGAAGACCGGGGAGGTAGCAATCAGCCCCAGCATTTT,CASSEDRGGSNQPQHF
TRBV28,TRBD2,once,TRBJ2-7,TGTGCCAGCAGTCTCCTTGCGGGAGGGGACGGCGAGCAGTACTTC,CASSLLAGGDGEQYF
TRBV6-5,TRBD2,-,TRBJ2-1,TGTGCCAGCGGCTGGGGACTAGCGGCTAATGAGCAGTTCTTC,CASGWGLAANEQFF
TRBV11-1,TRBD2,-,TRBJ2-1,TGTGCCAGCAGACTAGCGGATAGCTCCTACAATGAGCAGTTCTTC,CASRLADSSYNEQFF
TRBV11-2,-,-,TRBJ1-6,TGTGCCAGCAGCTTAGGCAGGACCTATAATTCACCCCTCCACTTT,CASSLGRTYNSPLHF
TRBV29-1,-,-,TRBJ2-3,TGCAGCGTTGAACTAGCCGGGTCTGATACGCAGTATTTT,CSVELAGSDTQYF
TRBV18,-,-,TRBJ1-2,TGTGCCAGCTCACCCCCTATGGGGTATGGCTACACCTTC,CASSPPMGYGYTF
TRBV2,-,once,TRBJ2-7,TGTGCCAGCAGTGAGCAGGGGACCGCCGAGCAGTACTTC,CASSEQGTAEQYF
TRBV18,-,few,TRBJ1-6,TGTGCCAGCTCCACCGGGGAAAATTCACCCCTCCACTTT,CASSTGENSPLHF
TRBV20-1,TRBD2,-,TRBJ2-1,TGCAGTGCTAGTCGGTCGGGGGGAGGCCACAATGAGCAGTTCTTC,CSASRSGGGHNEQFF
TRBV9,-,-,TRBJ2-1,TGTGCCAGCAGCGTAGAGGGAAGGAATGAGCAGTTCTTC,CASSVEGRNEQFF
TRBV7-8,TRBD2,-,TRBJ2-1,TGTGCCAGCAGCTCCCTAAGCGGGAACTGGGGTGAGCAGTTCTTC,CASSSLSGNWGEQFF
TRBV4-2,-,-,TRBJ2-1,TGTGCCAGCAGCCAAGCGGCGCAGGGCATTCTGAATGAGCAGTTCTTC,CASSQAAQGILNEQFF
TRBV18,-,-,TRBJ1-2,TGTGCCAGCTCACCCGGGGCAACCGCTAACTATGGCTACACCTTC,CASSPGATANYGYTF
TRBV5-1,-,-,TRBJ2-1,TGCGCCAGCAGCGAGAGAAGCAATGAGCAGTTCTTC,CASSERSNEQFF
TRBV19,-,once,TRBJ2-7,TGTGCCACTCAATTCCCCCATGGCTCCTCCTACGAGCAGTACTTC,CATQFPHGSSYEQYF
TRBV7-2,TRBD2,-,TRBJ2-7,TGTGCCAGCAGCCCCTCCGGACTAGCGGCCTACGAGCAGTACTTC,CASSPSGLAAYEQYF
TRBV14,TRBD1,once,TRBJ2-7,TGTGCCAGCAGCCACCCCTACAGGGGACGGTACGAGCAGTACTTC,CASSHPYRGRYEQYF
TRBV20-1,TRBD1,-,TRBJ2-5,TGCAGTGCTTGGACAGGGGAGACCCAGTACTTC,CSAWTGETQYF
TRBV4-1,-,once,TRBJ2-5,TGCGCCAGCAGCCAAGGCGGAAAGGAGACCCAGTACTTC,CASSQGGKETQYF
TRBV5-1,-,once,TRBJ1-3,TGCGCCAGCAGCTTGGAAGGGACAGGAAACACCATATATTTT,CASSLEGTGNTIYF
TRBV5-4,TRBD2,-,TRBJ2-5,TGTGCCAGCAGCGCGGGACTACCGCGCGAGACCCAGTACTTC,CASSAGLPRETQYF
TRBV7-2,TRBD1,-,TRBJ2-3,TGTGCCAGCAGCTTATTGGGACAGCCACCAGATACGCAGTATTTT,CASSLLGQPPDTQYF
TRBV6-5,-,-,TRBJ1-3,TGTGCCAGCAGTCCCTCCTTCAGCTCTGGAAACACCATATATTTT,CASSPSFSSGNTIYF
TRBV19,-,-,TRBJ1-5,TGTGCCAGTAGTACTTCACAGGGAGGCAATCAGCCCCAGCATTTT,CASSTSQGGNQPQHF
TRBV6-5,TRBD1,-,TRBJ1-1,TGTGCCAGCAGTTCAGGGGGCTGGGCGGGCACTGAAGCTTTCTTT,CASSSGGWAGTEAFF
TRBV19,-,once,TRBJ2-7,TGTGCCAGTACCCCCGGCAGGGGTCTCTACGAGCAGTACTTC,CASTPGRGLYEQYF
TRBV18,-,-,TRBJ1-4,TGTGCCAGCTCGCCCTACGGGACGGATGAAAAACTGTTTTTT,CASSPYGTDEKLFF
TRBV12-3/TRBV12-4,-,-,TRBJ2-3,TGTGCCAGCAAACGGGACCACACAGATACGCAGTATTTT,CASKRDHTDTQYF
TRBV2,TRBD1,-,TRBJ1-1,TGTGCCAGCAGTGGAGGGGGCGGCGGCACTGAAGCTTTCTTT,CASSGGGGGTEAFF
TRBV4-1,TRBD2,-,TRBJ2-5,TGCGCCAGCAGCCAAGCAAGCGGGAGATGGGAGACCCAGTACTTC,CASSQASGRWETQYF
TRBV18,-,few,TRBJ1-2,TGTGCCAGCTCACCCTCCCAAGTGGGGCGCTATGGCTACACCTTC,CASSPSQVGRYGYTF
TRBV5-1,TRBD1,once,TRBJ1-2,TGCGCCAGCAGCGTCGGACAGGGGAGCTACACCTTC,CASSVGQGSYTF
TRBV5-1,-,-,TRBJ2-7,TGCGCCAGTGCGGTTGGGGCGGTGTCTACCAACGAGCAGTACTTC,CASAVGAVSTNEQYF
TRBV5-6,-,few,TRBJ1-5,TGTGCCAGCAGCTTGTGGCAGGTCAATCAGCCCCAGCATTTT,CASSLWQVNQPQHF
TRBV28,TRBD1,-,TRBJ1-3,TGTGCCAGGTTGACAGGGGGCCTCTCTGGAAACACCATATATTTT,CARLTGGLSGNTIYF
TRBV2,-,few,TRBJ2-3,TGTGCCAGCGCGACATCAGATACGCAGTATTTT,CASATSDTQYF
TRBV28,-,-,TRBJ2-1,TGTGCCAGCAGTTTCGAACAGAAGCACTCCTACAATGAGCAGTTCTTC,CASSFEQKHSYNEQFF
TRBV25-1,-,-,TRBJ1-4,TGTGCCAGCAGTGTGACTCTGGATGAAAAACTGTTTTTT,CASSVTLDEKLFF
TRBV28,TRBD1,-,TRBJ1-6,TGTGCCAGCACCCACCCCGGGACAGGGTTTAATTCACCCCTCCACTTT,CASTHPGTGFNSPLHF
TRBV6-1,TRBD1,few,TRBJ1-4,TGTGCCAGCAGTGAAGAGGTGGGGACAGGTCGTGAAAAACTGTTTTTT,CASSEEVGTGREKLFF